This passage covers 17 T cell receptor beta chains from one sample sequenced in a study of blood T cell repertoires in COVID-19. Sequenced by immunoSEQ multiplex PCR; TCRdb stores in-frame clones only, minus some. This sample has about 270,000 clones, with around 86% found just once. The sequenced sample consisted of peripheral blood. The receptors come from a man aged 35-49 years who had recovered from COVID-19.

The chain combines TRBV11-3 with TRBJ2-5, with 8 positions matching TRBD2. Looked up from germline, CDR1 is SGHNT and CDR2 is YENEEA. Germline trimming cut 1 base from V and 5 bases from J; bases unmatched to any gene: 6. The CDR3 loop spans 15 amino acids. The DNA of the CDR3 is TGTGCCAGCAGCTTAGCGGGGGGGCCGGGGGAGACCCAGTACTTC. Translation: CASSLAGGPGETQYF. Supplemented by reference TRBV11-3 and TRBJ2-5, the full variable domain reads EAGVVQSPRYKIIEKKQPVAFWCNPISGHNTLYWYLQNLGQGPELLIRYENEEAVDDSQLPKDRFSAERLKGVDSTLKIQPAELGDSAVYLCASSLAGGPGETQYFGPGTRLLVL.

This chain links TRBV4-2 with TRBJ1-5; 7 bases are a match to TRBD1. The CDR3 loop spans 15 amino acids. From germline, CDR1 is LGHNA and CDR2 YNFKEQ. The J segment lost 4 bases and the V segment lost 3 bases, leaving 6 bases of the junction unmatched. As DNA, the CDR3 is TGTGCCAGCAGCCAGGATGGACAGGAAAATCAGCCCCAGCATTTT. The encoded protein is CASSQDGQENQPQHF.

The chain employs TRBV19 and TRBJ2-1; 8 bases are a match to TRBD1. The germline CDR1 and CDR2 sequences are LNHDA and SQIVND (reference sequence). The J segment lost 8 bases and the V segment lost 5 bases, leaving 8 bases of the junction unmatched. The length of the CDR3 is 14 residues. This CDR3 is CASSVRQGLHEQFF. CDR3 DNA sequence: TGTGCCAGTAGTGTGAGACAGGGGTTGCATGAGCAGTTCTTC.

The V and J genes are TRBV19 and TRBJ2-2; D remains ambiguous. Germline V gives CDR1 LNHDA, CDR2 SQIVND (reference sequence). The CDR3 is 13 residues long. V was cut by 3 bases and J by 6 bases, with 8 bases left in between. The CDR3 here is CASSILAAGELFF. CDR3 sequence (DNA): TGTGCCAGTAGTATTCTGGCGGCCGGGGAGCTGTTTTTT. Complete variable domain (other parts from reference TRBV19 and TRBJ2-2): DGGITQSPKYLFRKEGQNVTLSCEQNLNHDAMYWYRQDPGQGLRLIYYSQIVNDFQKGDIAEGYSVSREKKESFPLTVTSAQKNPTAFYLCASSILAAGELFFGEGSRLTVL.

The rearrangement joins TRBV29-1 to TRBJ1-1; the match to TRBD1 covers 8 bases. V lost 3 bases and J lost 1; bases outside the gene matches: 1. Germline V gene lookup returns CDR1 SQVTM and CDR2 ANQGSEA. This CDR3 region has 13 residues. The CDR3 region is CSVDTGGNTEAFF. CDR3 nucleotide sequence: TGCAGCGTTGACACAGGGGGGAACACTGAAGCTTTCTTT.

CDR3: CASSWGGTSGYSYEQYF. Written as DNA, the CDR3 is TGCGCCAGCAGCTGGGGAGGGACTAGCGGGTATTCCTACGAGCAGTACTTC. The chain joins TRBV5-1 to TRBJ2-7; 12 nucleotides match TRBD2. CDR3 length equals 17 residues. Germline CDR1 is SGHRS and CDR2 is YFSETQ. With V trimmed by 3 bases and J by 1 base, 8 bases remained unmatched.

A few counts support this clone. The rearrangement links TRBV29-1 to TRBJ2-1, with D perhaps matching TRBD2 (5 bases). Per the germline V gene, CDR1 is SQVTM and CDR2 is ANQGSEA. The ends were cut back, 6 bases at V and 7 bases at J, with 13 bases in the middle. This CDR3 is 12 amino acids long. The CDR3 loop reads CSVRVGRNEQFF. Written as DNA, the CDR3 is TGCAGCGTCCGGGTAGGGAGAAATGAGCAGTTCTTC.

The CDR3 loop reads CASSDRGNEKLFF. The CDR3 DNA reads TGTGCCAGCTCTGACAGGGGTAATGAAAAACTGTTTTTT. This sequence joins TRBV6-5 and TRBJ1-4, with 8 bases matching TRBD1. The junction had 3 bases not matched to a gene; V was cut back by 8 bases and J by 4 bases. The CDR3 consists of 13 residues. From germline, CDR1 is MNHEY and CDR2 SVGAGI.

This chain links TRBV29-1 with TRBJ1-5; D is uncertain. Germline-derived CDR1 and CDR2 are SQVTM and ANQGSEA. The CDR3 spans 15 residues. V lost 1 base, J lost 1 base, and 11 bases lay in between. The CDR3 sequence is CSVEVEGGSNQPQHF. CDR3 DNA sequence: TGCAGCGTTGAAGTGGAGGGCGGAAGCAATCAGCCCCAGCATTTT. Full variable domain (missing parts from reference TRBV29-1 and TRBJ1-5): SAVISQKPSRDICQRGTSLTIQCQVDSQVTMMFWYRQQPGQSLTLIATANQGSEATYESGFVIDKFPISRPNLTFSTLTVSNMSPEDSSIYLCSVEVEGGSNQPQHFGDGTRLSIL.

CDR3 amino acids: CASSLRQSNSPLHF. As DNA, the CDR3 is TGTGCCAGCAGCTTGAGACAGAGCAATTCACCCCTCCACTTT. The chain couples TRBV11-3 to TRBJ1-6; TRBD1 might be the D (5 bases). The CDR3 is made up of 14 amino acids. CDR1 is SGHNT, CDR2 YENEEA, per germline. The V gene lost 3 bases and the J gene lost 7 bases, with 10 bases spanning the gap.

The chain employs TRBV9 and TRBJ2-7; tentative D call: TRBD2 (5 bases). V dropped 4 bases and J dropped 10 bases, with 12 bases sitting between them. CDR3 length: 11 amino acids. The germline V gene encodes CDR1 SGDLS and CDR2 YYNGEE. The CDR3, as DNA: TGTGCCAGCAGCACCCCGGGATTTCAGTACTTC. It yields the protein CASSTPGFQYF. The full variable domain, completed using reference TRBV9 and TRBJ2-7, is DSGVTQTPKHLITATGQRVTLRCSPRSGDLSVYWYQQSLDQGLQFLIQYYNGEERAKGNILERFSAQQFPDLHSELNLSSLELGDSALYFCASSTPGFQYFGPGTRLTVT.

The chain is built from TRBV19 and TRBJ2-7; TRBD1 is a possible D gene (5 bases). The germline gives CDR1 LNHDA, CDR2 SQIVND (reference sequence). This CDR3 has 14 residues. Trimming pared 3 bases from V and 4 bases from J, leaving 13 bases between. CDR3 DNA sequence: TGTGCCAGTAGTATCCTGGGCAGGGATTACGAGCAGTACTTC. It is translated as CASSILGRDYEQYF.

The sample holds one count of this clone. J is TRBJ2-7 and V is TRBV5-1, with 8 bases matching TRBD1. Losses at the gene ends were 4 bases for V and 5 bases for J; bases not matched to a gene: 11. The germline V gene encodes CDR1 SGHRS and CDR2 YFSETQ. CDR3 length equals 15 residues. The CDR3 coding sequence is TGCGCCAGCAGCCGGACCCAGGGGGCGGTCGACGAGCAGTACTTC. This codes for CASSRTQGAVDEQYF.

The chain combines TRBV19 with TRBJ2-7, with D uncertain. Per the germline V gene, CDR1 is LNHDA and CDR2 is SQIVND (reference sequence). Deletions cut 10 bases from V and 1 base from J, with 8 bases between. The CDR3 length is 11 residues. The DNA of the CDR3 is TGTGCCACCCTCGGGTCCTACGAGCAGTACTTC. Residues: CATLGSYEQYF.

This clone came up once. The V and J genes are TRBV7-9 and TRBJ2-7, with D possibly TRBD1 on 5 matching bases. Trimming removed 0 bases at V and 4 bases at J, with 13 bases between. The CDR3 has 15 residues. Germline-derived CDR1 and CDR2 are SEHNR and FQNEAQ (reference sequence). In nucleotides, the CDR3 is TGTGCCAGCAGCTTAGCGCAGGGTATAAAGTACGAGCAGTACTTC. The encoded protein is CASSLAQGIKYEQYF.

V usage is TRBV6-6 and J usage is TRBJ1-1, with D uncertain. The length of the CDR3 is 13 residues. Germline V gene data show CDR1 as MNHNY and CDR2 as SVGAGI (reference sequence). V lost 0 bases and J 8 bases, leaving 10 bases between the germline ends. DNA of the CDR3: TGTGCCAGCAGTTACTCGATATGGCAGGAAGCTTTCTTT. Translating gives CASSYSIWQEAFF.

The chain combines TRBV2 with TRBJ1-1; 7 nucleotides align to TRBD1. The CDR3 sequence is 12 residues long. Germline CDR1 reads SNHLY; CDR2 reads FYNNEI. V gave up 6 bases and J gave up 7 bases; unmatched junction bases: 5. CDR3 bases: TGTGCCAGCAGCTCACAGGGGCATGAAGCTTTCTTT. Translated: CASSSQGHEAFF.